What follows describes a single TCR beta chain. Being one base from a much bigger clone, this may be a read error. Libraries from naive CD8 cells were generated from approximately 22,000 to 940,000 sorted cells (with 10%, 30% or 50% RNA). The authors gated naive CD8 T cells as CD8+CD4-CCR7+CD45RA+ for sorting. This entry is derived from a study of molecular identifiers for immune sequencing clone quantification. TCRdb reprocessed the PCR reads via MiXCR and lists one record per CDR3 protein. The sample carries approximately 500,000 distinct CDR3 sequences, about 25% recorded once. The V end lost 0 bases, the J end lost 1 base, and 10 bases lay between the germline ends. The germline CDR1 and CDR2 sequences are LGHNA and YSLEER. CDR3 length equals 15 residues.

This clonotype was sampled from a human donor in good health. Some libraries in this study had Jurkat cell RNA spiked in. The chain carries TRBV4-3 and TRBJ2-7, with D maybe TRBD1 (5 bases). Sequenced input: naive CD8+ T cells from blood, with Jurkat cell RNA spiked in. This sample's subset: FACS-sorted CD8+CD4-CCR7+CD45RA+ naive T cells. The CDR3 DNA is TGCGCCAGCAGCCAAGATAGACGACAGTCCTACGAGCAGTACTTC. As protein: CASSQDRRQSYEQYF.